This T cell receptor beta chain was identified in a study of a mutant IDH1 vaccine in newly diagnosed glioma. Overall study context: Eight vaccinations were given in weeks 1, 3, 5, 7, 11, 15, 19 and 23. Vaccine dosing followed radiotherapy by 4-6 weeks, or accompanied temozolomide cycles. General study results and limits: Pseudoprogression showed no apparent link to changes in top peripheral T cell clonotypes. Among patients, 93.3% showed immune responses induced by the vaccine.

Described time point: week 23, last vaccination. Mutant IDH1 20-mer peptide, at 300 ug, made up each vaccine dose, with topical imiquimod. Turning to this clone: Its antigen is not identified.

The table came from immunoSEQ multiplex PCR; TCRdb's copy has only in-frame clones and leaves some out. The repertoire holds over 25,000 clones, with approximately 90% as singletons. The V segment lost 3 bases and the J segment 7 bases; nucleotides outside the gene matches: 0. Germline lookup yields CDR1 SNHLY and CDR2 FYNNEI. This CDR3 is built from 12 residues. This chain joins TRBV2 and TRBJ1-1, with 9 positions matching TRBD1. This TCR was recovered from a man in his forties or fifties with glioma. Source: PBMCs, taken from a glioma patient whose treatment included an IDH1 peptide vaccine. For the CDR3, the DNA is TGTGCCAGCAGTGAGGGACAGGGTGAAGCTTTCTTT. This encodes CASSEGQGEAFF.